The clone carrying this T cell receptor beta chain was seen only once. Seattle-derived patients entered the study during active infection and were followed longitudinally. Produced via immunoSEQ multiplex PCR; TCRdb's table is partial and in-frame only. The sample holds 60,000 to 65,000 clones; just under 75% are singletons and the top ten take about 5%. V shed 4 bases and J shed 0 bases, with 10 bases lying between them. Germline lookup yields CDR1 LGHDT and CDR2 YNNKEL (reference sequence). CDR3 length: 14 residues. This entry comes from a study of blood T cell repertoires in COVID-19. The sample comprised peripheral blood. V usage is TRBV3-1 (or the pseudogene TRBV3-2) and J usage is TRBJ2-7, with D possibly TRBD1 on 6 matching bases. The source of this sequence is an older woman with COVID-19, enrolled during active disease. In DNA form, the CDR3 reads TGTGCCAGCAGCCTTCAGGGGCTCTCCTACGAGCAGTACTTC. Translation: CASSLQGLSYEQYF.